The 20 T cell receptor beta chains given below trace back to one sample, sequenced in a study of blood T cell repertoires in COVID-19. Sequencing was performed with immunoSEQ multiplex PCR; in TCRdb, only in-frame clones are kept and a portion is missing. In the table there are 26,000 or so clones, around two thirds of which are singletons. What was sequenced was peripheral blood. These receptors were taken from a man in his sixties with active or convalescent COVID-19.

The chain is built from TRBV5-6 and TRBJ2-5; tentatively, D is TRBD2 (6 bases). CDR1 and CDR2 (germline): SGHDT, YYEEEE. The CDR3 extends over 14 amino acids. V lost 4 bases and J lost 4, with 14 bases in between. The CDR3 sequence: CASSTLRGGETQYF. As DNA, the CDR3 is TGTGCCAGCAGCACCCTCCGGGGAGGAGAGACCCAGTACTTC.

The genes are TRBV5-1 and TRBJ2-1; 9 positions match TRBD2. The CDR3 runs to 14 residues. Per the germline V gene, CDR1 is SGHRS and CDR2 is YFSETQ. After removal of 4 bases from V and 5 bases from J, the junction contained 4 bases not matched to a gene. The CDR3 nucleotides read TGCGCCAGCAGCCGGACTAGCGTGAACAATGAGCAGTTCTTC. Translating gives CASSRTSVNNEQFF. Drawing the rest from reference TRBV5-1 and TRBJ2-1, the complete variable domain is KAGVTQTPRYLIKTRGQQVTLSCSPISGHRSVSWYQQTPGQGLQFLFEYFSETQRNKGNFPGRFSGRQFSNSRSEMNVSTLELGDSALYLCASSRTSVNNEQFFGPGTRLTVL.

The gene calls are TRBV18 and TRBJ2-6, with a weak D call TRBD1 (8 bases). Germline assignment: CDR1 KGHSH and CDR2 LQKENI. CDR3 length: 16 residues. Between the trimmed V and J ends, which lost 4 bases and 3 bases, there was a span of 13 bases. CDR3 sequence: CASSRQGRDGANVLTF. The CDR3 DNA sequence: TGTGCCAGCTCACGACAGGGGAGGGATGGGGCCAACGTCCTGACTTTC.

This clone has a handful of counts. The chain combines TRBV15 with TRBJ1-1; D is perhaps TRBD1 (6 bases). This CDR3 spans 14 amino acids. Trimming left V 5 bases short and J 2 bases short, with 12 bases between. CDR1 and CDR2 (germline): LNHNV, YYDKDF (reference sequence). This chain's CDR3 is CATSHGQTNTEAFF. The CDR3 DNA sequence: TGTGCCACCAGCCATGGACAGACTAACACTGAAGCTTTCTTT.

This chain joins TRBV5-4 and TRBJ2-1; D is possibly TRBD1 (6 bases). Trimming removed 6 bases from V and 3 bases from J, with 7 bases in between. CDR1 SGHNT and CDR2 YYREEE come from the germline V gene (reference sequence). This CDR3 is 12 amino acids long. The CDR3 region has the DNA TGTGCCAGCAACAGGGACTACAATGAGCAGTTCTTC. It encodes CASNRDYNEQFF.

The rearrangement joins TRBV7-2 to TRBJ1-2; D remains unclear. The CDR3 length is 12 residues. V lost 2 bases to trimming and J lost 4 bases, with 5 bases between them. CDR1 and CDR2 from the germline V gene are SGHTA and FQGNSA. CDR3 bases: TGTGCCAGCAGCTTATGGAGCTATGGCTACACCTTC. Translated: CASSLWSYGYTF.

The rearrangement joins TRBV27 to TRBJ2-4, with D uncertain. V lost 3 bases and J lost 2, with 8 bases in between. Germline V gene lookup returns CDR1 MNHEY and CDR2 SMNVEV (reference sequence). The length of the CDR3 is 14 residues. CDR3 residues: CASSFVQSKNIQYF. The CDR3 bases are TGTGCCAGCAGTTTCGTCCAGTCCAAAAACATTCAGTACTTC.

The CDR3 bases are TGTGCCAGCTCACCTCTATTGACAGGGGGGAACACTGAAGCTTTCTTT. Encoded protein: CASSPLLTGGNTEAFF. This chain connects TRBV18 to TRBJ1-1, with 9 bases identical to TRBD1. Losses at the gene ends were 3 bases for V and 1 base for J; bases not matched to a gene: 6. Germline loops: CDR1 KGHSH, CDR2 LQKENI. The CDR3 consists of 16 residues.

This clone was seen only a few times. The DNA for the CDR3 is TGTGCCAGCAGCTTAGGTCCGGCTGAAGCTTTCTTT. Translation gives CASSLGPAEAFF. The genes are TRBV7-8 and TRBJ1-1, with no clear D. The CDR3 is 12 residues long. Looked up from germline, CDR1 is SGHVS and CDR2 is FQNEAQ. Trimming stripped 1 base from V and 6 bases from J, with 6 bases between.

The chain couples TRBV10-3 to TRBJ2-1, with TRBD1 matching over 7 bases. Germline V gene data show CDR1 as ENHRY and CDR2 as SYGVKD. This CDR3 has 14 residues. With V trimmed by 6 bases and J by 8 bases, 10 bases remained unmatched. The CDR3 DNA reads as TGTGCCATCAGAAGCAGCACAGGGGCAGATGAGCAGTTCTTC. Translated: CAIRSSTGADEQFF.

In this sample, this clone turned up once. The J gene is TRBJ2-1, the V gene TRBV19, with TRBD2 matching 12 bases. The V gene's germline CDR1 is LNHDA and CDR2 SQIVND (reference sequence). Trimming took 5 bases from V and 10 from J; bases not matched to a gene: 9. The CDR3 extends over 15 amino acids. The DNA of the CDR3 is TGTGCCAGTAGTTCTCTAGCGGGAGGGGTGATCGAGCAGTTCTTC. Translated, it gives CASSSLAGGVIEQFF. Together with reference TRBV19 and TRBJ2-1, the CDR3 gives the full variable domain: DGGITQSPKYLFRKEGQNVTLSCEQNLNHDAMYWYRQDPGQGLRLIYYSQIVNDFQKGDIAEGYSVSREKKESFPLTVTSAQKNPTAFYLCASSSLAGGVIEQFFGPGTRLTVL.

The CDR3 reads CASSGSGNTVGELFF. The DNA for the CDR3 is TGTGCCAGCAGCGGTAGCGGGAACACCGTCGGGGAGCTGTTTTTT. The rearrangement links TRBV9 to TRBJ2-2; 8 positions agree with TRBD2. With V trimmed by 3 bases and J by 7 bases, 8 bases remained unmatched. The CDR3 is made up of 15 amino acids. The germline V gene has CDR1 SGDLS and CDR2 YYNGEE.

This rearrangement joins TRBV11-2 to TRBJ1-1; 7 bases are shared with TRBD1. This CDR3 spans 12 amino acids. V shed 6 bases, J shed 11 bases, and the junction held 9 bases outside the gene matches. Germline V lookup: CDR1 SGHAT, CDR2 FQNNGV. CDR3 protein: CASSPDRVWAFF. CDR3 DNA: TGTGCCAGCAGTCCTGACAGGGTTTGGGCTTTCTTT.

V gene TRBV5-1 combines with J gene TRBJ1-2; 10 nucleotides agree with TRBD1. CDR1 and CDR2 (germline): SGHRS, YFSETQ. There are 14 residues in the CDR3. With V trimmed by 0 bases and J by 7 bases, 3 bases remained unmatched. CDR3 sequence: CASSLEGTGVGYTF. CDR3 bases: TGCGCCAGCAGCTTGGAAGGGACAGGGGTTGGCTACACCTTC.

The chain joins TRBV9 to TRBJ2-5; TRBD2 matches at 7 bases. In germline, CDR1 is SGDLS, CDR2 YYNGEE. This CDR3 is built from 16 residues. The J segment lost 5 bases and the V segment lost 4 bases, leaving 14 bases of the junction unmatched. CDR3 coding DNA: TGTGCCAGCAGCCCCGGGCCCCAGGCGGGAGCGGAGACCCAGTACTTC. Its translation: CASSPGPQAGAETQYF.

In its sample, this clone was seen a few times. CDR3 DNA: TGCGCCAGCAGCTTCTCTGGGCTCATCAGGGATACGCAGTATTTT. Translated, it gives CASSFSGLIRDTQYF. This chain uses TRBV5-1 with TRBJ2-3; D not certain. Trimming shortened V by 2 bases and J by 6 bases, and 16 bases separated the two germline ends. This CDR3 comprises 15 residues. Germline V lookup: CDR1 SGHRS, CDR2 YFSETQ. The full variable domain, completed using reference TRBV5-1 and TRBJ2-3, is KAGVTQTPRYLIKTRGQQVTLSCSPISGHRSVSWYQQTPGQGLQFLFEYFSETQRNKGNFPGRFSGRQFSNSRSEMNVSTLELGDSALYLCASSFSGLIRDTQYFGPGTRLTVL.

The chain links TRBV10-1 to TRBJ2-5, with D perhaps matching TRBD2 (6 bases). The ends were cut back, 2 bases at V and 5 bases at J, with 9 bases in the middle. This CDR3 contains 13 residues. Germline CDR1 and CDR2: WNHNN and SYGVQD (reference sequence). The CDR3 region is CASSEVAGETQYF. The CDR3 DNA sequence: TGCGCCAGCAGTGAGGTGGCGGGGGAGACCCAGTACTTC.

The chain has TRBV20-1 and TRBJ1-1; D gene uncertain. CDR3 length: 11 residues. Germline CDR1 reads DFQATT; CDR2 reads SNEGSKA (reference sequence). In DNA, the CDR3 is TGCAGGGGCATTGCGGGCTCTGAAGCTTTCTTT. This translates into CRGIAGSEAFF.

The V and J genes are TRBV7-2 and TRBJ2-7; 12 bases fit TRBD2. This CDR3 comprises 15 residues. V shed 3 bases, J shed 3 bases, and the junction held 3 bases outside the gene matches. Germline V CDR1 and CDR2: SGHTA, FQGNSA. In DNA form, the CDR3 reads TGTGCCAGCAGCTTGACTAGCGGGAGCGGCTACGAGCAGTACTTC. This encodes CASSLTSGSGYEQYF.

The rearrangement links TRBV21-1 to TRBJ2-7; TRBD2 is the table's D call, not checked against the DNA. TRBV21-1 is tagged as a pseudogene. CDR3 size: 14 residues. CDR3: CASSLRLAGLEQYF. The CDR3 nucleotides read TGTGCCAGCAGCCTGCGGCTAGCGGGACTCGAGCAGTACTTC.